Sequencing of this T cell receptor (beta chain) was carried out in a study of regulatory T cells in long-lasting Graves disease. The ends lost 1 base at V and 8 bases at J; junction bases unmatched: 6. The CDR3 is made up of 15 amino acids. CDR1 is LGHNA and CDR2 is YSLEER in the germline V gene. Indicated time point: persistent/refractory GD, antithyroid drugs over 5 years with positive TRAb. With RNA extracted from PBMCs as input, the TCR library was made. EDTA tubes received nine milliliters of collected peripheral blood. TCR beta libraries were built with iRepertoire HTBI primers and Arm-PCR of CDR3 regions. MiXCR was run by TCRdb on the multiplex PCR reads, yielding one entry per CDR3 protein. There are fewer than 450,000 distinct CDR3 sequences in the sample; roughly 20% occur only once, and less than 25% lies in the top ten.

This rearrangement joins TRBV4-3 to TRBJ2-2; 8 positions agree with TRBD2. This sequence was found in a female donor with Graves disease. Source: peripheral blood mononuclear cells (PBMCs), taken when the disease was refractory, from a patient treated with antithyroid drugs. The CDR3 here is CASSQGTSFGGELFF. CDR3 sequence (DNA): TGCGCCAGCAGCCAAGGGACTAGCTTTGGAGGGGAGCTGTTTTTT.